The clone carrying this T cell receptor (beta chain) was counted ten times or more. The sample originates from a study of T cell repertoires in cytomegalovirus infection. Using its own MiXCR run on the reads, TCRdb lists one record per CDR3 protein. The sample comprises around 530,000 distinct CDR3 sequences, about 15% of which are singletons, and under 30% rests with the top ten. The ends lost 4 bases at V and 4 bases at J; junction bases unmatched: 9. This CDR3 is built from 15 residues. Germline V gives CDR1 ENHRY, CDR2 SYGVKD. The chain employs TRBV10-3 and TRBJ2-7; 8 positions match TRBD2. This clonotype was obtained from a human donor in good health (CMV status not recorded). Some clones in this sample may be carry-over from other donors' samples. Sequenced material: CD8+ T cells from PBMCs. DNA of the CDR3: TGTGCCATCAGTGTCGAGAGCGGGAGCGTTTACGAGCAGTACTTC. It translates to CAISVESGSVYEQYF.